The 30 T cell receptor beta chains given below trace back to one sample, sequenced in a study of cytomegalovirus exposure and HLA in healthy donors. This PCR relied on a set of 60 Vbeta primers and 13 Jbeta primers. Clones were sequenced by immunoSEQ multiplex PCR, and TCRdb holds only the in-frame ones, with some missing. The sample holds some 150,000 clones, more than 70% seen once. Sequencing was done on a sample of PBMCs. These receptors were collected from a man in his forties or fifties in good health and CMV-seronegative.

This chain joins TRBV28 and TRBJ1-2; 8 bases match TRBD1. J lost 4 bases, V lost 5 bases, and 6 bases had no gene match. The CDR3 length is 14 residues. Germline-derived CDR1 and CDR2 are MDHEN and SYDVKM. Here the CDR3 reads CASSMDRAPYGYTF. The CDR3 DNA is TGTGCCAGCAGTATGGACAGGGCCCCCTATGGCTACACCTTC.

The genes are TRBV5-1 and TRBJ1-2; TRBD1 agrees at 11 bases. Looked up from germline, CDR1 is SGHRS and CDR2 is YFSETQ. The CDR3 consists of 13 residues. Trimming took 3 bases from V and 6 from J; bases not matched to a gene: 1. The CDR3 sequence: CASSSGQGDGYTF. The CDR3 DNA reads as TGCGCCAGCAGCTCGGGACAGGGGGATGGCTACACCTTC.

The V call is TRBV28, the J call TRBJ1-1; D remains ambiguous. Germline V gene data show CDR1 as MDHEN and CDR2 as SYDVKM. V was clipped by 5 bases and J by 3 bases, with 13 bases between them. CDR3 size: 14 residues. The CDR3 bases are TGTGCCAGCAGTGGGGTTGTCGGGGACACTGAAGCTTTCTTT. Translated: CASSGVVGDTEAFF.

The rearrangement links TRBV7-3 to TRBJ2-5, with 11 nucleotides matching TRBD2. With V trimmed by 4 bases and J by 3 bases, 7 bases remained unmatched. The CDR3 is 16 residues long. Germline assignment: CDR1 SGHTA and CDR2 FQGTGA. Written as DNA, the CDR3 is TGTGCCAGCAGCTCCTCTAGCGGGGGGTACGAAGAGACCCAGTACTTC. Protein product: CASSSSSGGYEETQYF.

The chain carries TRBV5-1 and TRBJ1-6; tentative D call: TRBD1 (6 bases). The CDR3 has 18 residues. Germline CDR1 reads SGHRS; CDR2 reads YFSETQ. V was trimmed by 0 bases and J by 7 bases, leaving 20 bases between them. The CDR3 protein is CASSLAERGRGRNSPLHF. CDR3 coding DNA: TGCGCCAGCAGCTTGGCCGAACGGGGCAGGGGTCGCAATTCACCCCTCCACTTT.

The V call is TRBV5-1, the J call TRBJ2-1, with 10 bases identical to TRBD1. This CDR3 spans 14 amino acids. The junction had 9 bases not matched to a gene; V was cut back by 7 bases and J by 8 bases. Germline assignment: CDR1 SGHRS and CDR2 YFSETQ. The CDR3 loop reads CASAPGQGWDEQFF. The DNA of the CDR3 is TGCGCCAGCGCCCCGGGACAGGGGTGGGATGAGCAGTTCTTC.

This clone has only a few counts. This chain links TRBV5-1 with TRBJ2-7, with a weak D call TRBD1 (7 bases). Germline values: CDR1 SGHRS, CDR2 YFSETQ. The germline V and J ends were trimmed by 0 bases and 9 bases, with 16 bases remaining between them. CDR3 length: 14 amino acids. The CDR3 is CASSLGGQEGVQYF. For the CDR3, the DNA is TGCGCCAGCAGCTTGGGAGGACAGGAGGGGGTGCAGTACTTC.

This chain links TRBV7-9 with TRBJ1-5; maybe TRBD1 (5 bases). Trimming took off 5 bases at V and 7 bases at J, with 12 bases between the two ends. The CDR3 runs to 13 residues. Germline CDR1 is SEHNR and CDR2 is FQNEAQ (reference sequence). The CDR3 here is CASSKSGDQPQHF. The DNA for the CDR3 is TGTGCCAGCAGCAAATCGGGGGACCAGCCCCAGCATTTT. Complete variable domain (other parts from reference TRBV7-9 and TRBJ1-5): DTGVSQNPRHKITKRGQNVTFRCDPISEHNRLYWYRQTLGQGPEFLTYFQNEAQLEKSRLLSDRFSAERPKGSFSTLEIQRTEQGDSAMYLCASSKSGDQPQHFGDGTRLSIL.

The V call is TRBV6-6, the J call TRBJ1-6, with a possible D match to TRBD1 (6 bases). V was clipped by 10 bases and J by 8 bases, with 15 bases between them. Germline V gene lookup returns CDR1 MNHNY and CDR2 SVGAGI (reference sequence). There are 13 residues in the CDR3. Written as DNA, the CDR3 is TGTGCCATATCAGGGGAGTGGTATTCACCCCTCCACTTT. It specifies CAISGEWYSPLHF.

The CDR3 reads CASSPTVAYEQYF. CDR3 coding DNA: TGTGCCAGCAGCCCAACGGTAGCATACGAGCAGTACTTC. The rearrangement joins TRBV9 to TRBJ2-7; D gene ambiguous. Germline CDR1 SGDLS, CDR2 YYNGEE. Trimming cost V 4 bases and J 4 bases, with 12 bases left between them. CDR3 length: 13 amino acids.

The rearrangement joins TRBV28 to TRBJ1-1; TRBD1 aligns across 9 bases. The germline V gene encodes CDR1 MDHEN and CDR2 SYDVKM. Unmatched junction bases numbered 18, after V lost 2 bases and J lost 2 bases. CDR3 length equals 20 residues. CDR3 sequence: CASSLGTGTGPLGNNTEAFF. DNA for the CDR3: TGTGCCAGCAGTTTAGGGACCGGGACAGGGCCGTTAGGGAATAACACTGAAGCTTTCTTT.

The V and J genes are TRBV28 and TRBJ1-2; a possible D gene is TRBD1 (5 bases). The CDR3 length is 14 residues. V dropped 2 bases and J dropped 4 bases, with 11 bases sitting between them. Germline V lookup: CDR1 MDHEN, CDR2 SYDVKM. Here the CDR3 reads CASSLRGWGYGYTF. Written as DNA, the CDR3 is TGTGCCAGCAGTTTAAGGGGTTGGGGCTATGGCTACACCTTC.

The sample holds a few counts of this clone. CDR3 amino acids: CASSLALEEDTEAFF. DNA for the CDR3: TGTGCCAGCAGCTTAGCGCTGGAGGAGGACACTGAAGCTTTCTTT. V gene TRBV7-6 combines with J gene TRBJ1-1; D is uncertain. Germline loops: CDR1 SGHVS, CDR2 FNYEAQ. V was cut by 0 bases and J by 3 bases, with 11 bases left in between. CDR3 length: 15 residues.

The V gene is TRBV5-1, the J gene TRBJ2-7; 9 bases map to TRBD1. CDR3 size: 14 residues. J was trimmed by 5 bases and V by 4 bases; bases with no gene match: 7. In germline, CDR1 is SGHRS, CDR2 YFSETQ. The CDR3 bases are TGCGCCAGCAGCGTTCGGACAGGGGCCCACGAGCAGTACTTC. This gives the protein CASSVRTGAHEQYF. The full variable domain, its missing parts supplied by reference TRBV5-1 and TRBJ2-7, is KAGVTQTPRYLIKTRGQQVTLSCSPISGHRSVSWYQQTPGQGLQFLFEYFSETQRNKGNFPGRFSGRQFSNSRSEMNVSTLELGDSALYLCASSVRTGAHEQYFGPGTRLTVT.

The chain uses TRBV30 and TRBJ1-1; a possible D gene is TRBD1 (5 bases). Between the trimmed V and J ends, which lost 3 bases and 4 bases, there was a span of 9 bases. In germline, CDR1 is GTSNPN, CDR2 SVGIG (reference sequence). This CDR3 contains 12 residues. The CDR3 sequence: CAWRAGFTEAFF. Written as DNA, the CDR3 is TGTGCCTGGAGGGCAGGGTTCACTGAAGCTTTCTTT.

This clone was observed a handful of times. V is TRBV7-2 and J is TRBJ1-5; 8 bases agree with TRBD1. Germline V gives CDR1 SGHTA, CDR2 FQGNSA. The V segment lost 5 bases and the J segment 3 bases; nucleotides outside the gene matches: 6. This CDR3 has 15 amino acids. CDR3 DNA sequence: TGTGCCAGCAGCAACAGGGGGGGGTCCAATCAGCCCCAGCATTTT. Protein: CASSNRGGSNQPQHF.

This clone has just a few counts. V and J are TRBV2 and TRBJ1-1; 10 bases map to TRBD1. The germline V gene has CDR1 SNHLY and CDR2 FYNNEI. CDR3 size: 13 residues. J gave up 11 bases and V 7 bases, and 10 bases lay outside the gene matches. The CDR3 bases are TGTGCCAGCATTAACCGGGACAGGGGATCTGCTTTCTTT. Protein product: CASINRDRGSAFF.

The V call is TRBV15, the J call TRBJ1-5, with TRBD1 matching 8 bases. The length of the CDR3 is 17 residues. After removal of 1 base from V and 7 bases from J, the junction contained 12 bases not matched to a gene. Germline V gene lookup returns CDR1 LNHNV and CDR2 YYDKDF (reference sequence). CDR3 sequence (DNA): TGTGCCACCAGCAGAGCTTATTCGTCAGGGGGCGGGCAGCCCCAGCATTTT. Protein: CATSRAYSSGGGQPQHF.

This chain joins TRBV6-5 and TRBJ2-1; weak D call: TRBD1 (5 bases). The CDR3 length is 14 residues. Trimming removed 4 bases from V and 8 bases from J, with 15 bases in between. CDR1 is MNHEY and CDR2 is SVGAGI in the germline V gene. The CDR3: CASSSGRWGYEQFF. The CDR3 region has the DNA TGTGCCAGCAGTTCCGGACGCTGGGGCTATGAGCAGTTCTTC.

In regard to this clone: Other DNA sequences in this specimen translate into the identical CDR3. This chain uses TRBV28 with TRBJ2-7; D possibly corresponds to TRBD2 (6 bases). Trimming took 6 bases from V and 0 from J, leaving 9 bases between them. Per germline, CDR1 MDHEN and CDR2 SYDVKM. The CDR3 covers 13 residues. CDR3 sequence reads: CASRRGLSYEQYF. The CDR3 nucleotides are TGTGCCAGCAGGAGGGGACTCTCCTACGAGCAGTACTTC.

This chain connects TRBV7-6 to TRBJ2-2, with unresolved D. Germline V gene sequence: CDR1 SGHVS, CDR2 FNYEAQ. The ends were cut back, 0 bases at V and 4 bases at J, with 9 bases in the middle. The CDR3 contains 15 residues. The CDR3 region has the DNA TGTGCCAGCAGCTTAGCGAGGTCCCCCACCGGGGAGCTGTTTTTT. Its protein is CASSLARSPTGELFF.

This sequence joins TRBV4-1 and TRBJ1-1; 8 bases line up with TRBD1. The CDR3 is made up of 17 amino acids. CDR1 and CDR2 (germline): MGHRA, YSYEKL. Losses at the gene ends were 2 bases for V and 3 bases for J; bases not matched to a gene: 11. The CDR3 DNA follows: TGCGCCAGCAGCCAAACCCTCGCGAGGACAGGGCACACTGAAGCTTTCTTT. It yields the protein CASSQTLARTGHTEAFF.

The chain combines TRBV7-3 with TRBJ1-1, with a possible D match to TRBD1 (6 bases). Trimming pared 5 bases from V and 3 bases from J, leaving 10 bases between. CDR3 size: 13 residues. In germline, CDR1 is SGHTA, CDR2 FQGTGA. The CDR3, as DNA: TGTGCCAGCAGCCCTACAGGGCACACTGAAGCTTTCTTT. Amino acids: CASSPTGHTEAFF.

The sample holds a few counts of this clone. V gene TRBV6-5 combines with J gene TRBJ1-1; tentative D call: TRBD1 (6 bases). The CDR3 length is 13 residues. V lost 5 bases and J lost 1, with 8 bases in between. Germline V lookup: CDR1 MNHEY, CDR2 SVGAGI. The CDR3 DNA follows: TGTGCCAGCAGTCAACAGGGGAACACTGAAGCTTTCTTT. It is translated as CASSQQGNTEAFF.

The V and J genes are TRBV4-1 and TRBJ1-2; 11 nucleotides align to TRBD1. V shed 1 base, J shed 8 bases, and the junction held 3 bases outside the gene matches. The CDR3 contains 14 residues. The V gene's germline CDR1 is MGHRA and CDR2 YSYEKL. The CDR3 reads CASSQADRGPGYTF. CDR3 sequence (DNA): TGCGCCAGCAGCCAAGCGGACAGGGGGCCAGGCTACACCTTC.

This chain links TRBV6-6 with TRBJ2-4; 12 positions agree with TRBD1. CDR1 is MNHNY and CDR2 is SVGAGI in the germline V gene (reference sequence). CDR3 size: 15 residues. Unmatched junction bases numbered 4, after V lost 2 bases and J lost 8 bases. This CDR3 is CASSYPGDRGHIQYF. CDR3 nucleotides: TGTGCCAGCAGTTACCCCGGGGACAGGGGGCACATTCAGTACTTC.

Only a few counts were recorded for this clone. The rearrangement links TRBV5-1 to TRBJ2-3, with 8 bases matching TRBD2. This CDR3 comprises 14 residues. Germline values: CDR1 SGHRS, CDR2 YFSETQ. V dropped 5 bases and J dropped 2; count of bases not matched to a gene: 4. DNA for the CDR3: TGCGCCAGCAGTAGCGGGGATGCCACAGATACGCAGTATTTT. As protein: CASSSGDATDTQYF.

The rearrangement joins TRBV18 to TRBJ1-4; a possible D gene is TRBD1 (5 bases). The germline V and J ends were trimmed by 3 bases and 5 bases, with 13 bases remaining between them. Germline lookup yields CDR1 KGHSH and CDR2 LQKENI. The CDR3 spans 15 residues. The DNA of the CDR3 is TGTGCCAGCTCACCCCCGGGGGGACGAAATGAAAAACTGTTTTTT. Protein sequence: CASSPPGGRNEKLFF.

V gene TRBV10-3 combines with J gene TRBJ2-4; 9 bases agree with TRBD2. This CDR3 comprises 16 residues. Per germline, CDR1 ENHRY and CDR2 SYGVKD. Trimming removed 2 bases from V and 5 bases from J; junction bases left unmatched: 7. CDR3 bases: TGTGCCATCAGTGAGGGGGCTAGCGGGGCCCAAAACATTCAGTACTTC. Amino acids: CAISEGASGAQNIQYF.

The table lists this clone with a few counts. The CDR3 region is CAISAGPGNTIYF. In DNA form, the CDR3 reads TGTGCCATCAGTGCAGGGCCTGGAAACACCATATATTTT. This sequence joins TRBV10-3 and TRBJ1-3; maybe TRBD1 (5 bases). Trimming removed 4 bases from V and 2 bases from J, with 6 bases in between. This CDR3 comprises 13 residues. Germline V gene lookup returns CDR1 ENHRY and CDR2 SYGVKD.